Described below is a single T cell receptor (beta chain) sequence and its context. The data originate from a study of blood T cell repertoires in COVID-19. Here immunoSEQ multiplex PCR was the method, and the copy in TCRdb shows in-frame clones only, minus some. The table lists over 200,000 clones, approximately 90% of them singletons, with 11% in the top ten. Enrolment of Seattle patients took place during active infection, and they were followed longitudinally. After removal of 5 bases from V and 7 bases from J, the junction contained 10 bases not matched to a gene. CDR3 length equals 15 residues. Germline V gives CDR1 SEHNR, CDR2 FQNEAQ (reference sequence).

This chain uses TRBV7-9 with TRBJ2-7; 11 bases are a match to TRBD1. The clonotype comes from a man over 45 with COVID-19, enrolled during active disease. Input material: peripheral blood. The chain's CDR3 is CASSPAGTGGREQYF. The CDR3 DNA reads TGTGCCAGCAGCCCCGCCGGGACAGGGGGACGAGAGCAGTACTTC.